Included here is one TCR beta chain sequence, with context. The data stem from a study of shared clonotypes between healthy human individuals. Assay used: immunoSEQ multiplex PCR; TCRdb lists only in-frame clones, some missing. The sample yields 500,000 to 650,000 clones, roughly 72% seen once. Trimming cost V 4 bases and J 8 bases; bases outside gene matches: 13. This CDR3 has 15 amino acids. Germline V CDR1 and CDR2: GTSNPN, SVGIG (reference sequence). The chain carries TRBV30 and TRBJ1-1, with TRBD1 identical over 10 bases. The sequenced sample consisted of PBMCs. The receptor was isolated from a middle-aged woman in good health. Some clones in this sample may be carry-over from other donors' samples. In DNA form, the CDR3 reads TGTGCCTGGACCCACCGCCGGACAGGGGGTAAAGAAGCTTTCTTT. This sequence encodes CAWTHRRTGGKEAFF.